Listed below are T cell receptor beta chains from one sample, sequenced in a study of blood T cell repertoires in COVID-19. Sequencing was performed with immunoSEQ multiplex PCR; in TCRdb, only in-frame clones are kept and a portion is missing. The table shows about 220,000 clones, with 83% occurring only once. The source material was PBMCs or T cells enriched from blood (not recorded which). The receptors stem from a woman in her forties or fifties who had been exposed to COVID-19. Each CDR3 is given with its conserved first and last residue. The D gene is left open where the match is weak. Rows may omit the clone size; those that give it use once, few, many or a size class.

abundance,j_gene,v_gene,d_gene,CDR3nt,CDR3aa
-,TRBJ1-1,TRBV9,-,TGTGCCAGCAGCGTCGCACCGGGGACTGAAGCTTTCTTT,CASSVAPGTEAFF
-,TRBJ1-6,TRBV27,TRBD1,TGTGCCAGCAGTTGGGGGACAGGGGGTTCACCCCTCCACTTT,CASSWGTGGSPLHF
-,TRBJ2-7,TRBV5-1,-,TGCGCCAGCAGCTTGAATAGGGACACCTACGAGCAGTACTTC,CASSLNRDTYEQYF
-,TRBJ2-6,TRBV5-1,-,TGCGCCAGCAGCTTCAGTGCCGACTCTGGGGCCAACGTCCTGACTTTC,CASSFSADSGANVLTF
-,TRBJ2-7,TRBV11-2,-,TGTGCCAGCAGCTTAGCTCTGGGGGGGGCGGCCTACGAGCAGTACTTC,CASSLALGGAAYEQYF
-,TRBJ1-6,TRBV6-4,TRBD1,TGTGCCAGCAGTGAAGGGACAGCACCCGGGATACCCCTCCACTTT,CASSEGTAPGIPLHF
-,TRBJ2-1,TRBV2,TRBD2,TGTGCCAGCAGTGTCTTAGCGGGGGGTATAAATAATGAGCAGTTCTTC,CASSVLAGGINNEQFF
-,TRBJ2-3,TRBV6-2/TRBV6-3,-,TGTGCCAGCAGTTACTCGAGGACTACAGATACGCAGTATTTT,CASSYSRTTDTQYF
many,TRBJ1-6,TRBV7-2,TRBD1,TGTGCCAGCAGCCTAGCCGTGACAGGGTTGAATTCACCCCTCCACTTT,CASSLAVTGLNSPLHF
-,TRBJ2-3,TRBV5-1,TRBD2,TGCGCCAGCAGCCGAAGACCCGGGGGGGCAGAAGATACGCAGTATTTT,CASSRRPGGAEDTQYF
-,TRBJ2-7,TRBV7-8,TRBD1,TGTGCCAGCAGCTTGACAGGGACAGGTGGGTCGCAGACCTACGAGCAGTACTTC,CASSLTGTGGSQTYEQYF